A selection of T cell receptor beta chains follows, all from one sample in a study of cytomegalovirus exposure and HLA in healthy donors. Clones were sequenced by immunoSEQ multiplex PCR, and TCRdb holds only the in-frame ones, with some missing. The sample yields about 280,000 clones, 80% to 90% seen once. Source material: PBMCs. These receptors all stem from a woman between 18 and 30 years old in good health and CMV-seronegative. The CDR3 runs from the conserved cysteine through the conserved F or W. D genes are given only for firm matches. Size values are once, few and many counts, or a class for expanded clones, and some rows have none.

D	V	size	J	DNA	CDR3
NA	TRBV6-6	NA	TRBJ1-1	TGTGCCAGCAGTTACCCCCCCCCTAGGCAGGGGACTGAAGCTTTCTTT	CASSYPPPRQGTEAFF
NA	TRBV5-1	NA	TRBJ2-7	TGCGCCAGCAGCTGGAGTAAAGGGGCCCCTTCCTACGAGCAGTACTTC	CASSWSKGAPSYEQYF
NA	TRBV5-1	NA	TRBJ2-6	TGCGCCAGCAGCCCGGGGTTAAAGTCTGGGGCCAACGTCCTGACTTTC	CASSPGLKSGANVLTF
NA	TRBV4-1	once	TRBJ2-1	TGCGCCAGCAGCCAATTCCAGGGGACCTACAATGAGCAGTTCTTC	CASSQFQGTYNEQFF
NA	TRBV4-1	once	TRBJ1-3	TGCGCCAGCAGCCAAGTCTTAATCTCTGGAAACACCATATATTTT	CASSQVLISGNTIYF
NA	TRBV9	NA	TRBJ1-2	TGTGCCAGCAGCCCCCGGGACATTCGCGGCTACACCTTC	CASSPRDIRGYTF
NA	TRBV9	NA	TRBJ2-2	TGTGCCAGCAGCGTAGAAGTCAGGAACACCGGGGAGCTGTTTTTT	CASSVEVRNTGELFF
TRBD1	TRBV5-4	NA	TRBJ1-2	TGTGCCAGCAGCTTGGGGACAGGCTATGGCTACACCTTC	CASSLGTGYGYTF
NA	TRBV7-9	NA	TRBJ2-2	TGTGCCAGCAGCCGGGACGGGGGCACCGGGGAGCTGTTTTTT	CASSRDGGTGELFF
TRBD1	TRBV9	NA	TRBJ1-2	TGTGCCAGCAGCTCCCACCGGGACAGCTGGGGCTACACCTTC	CASSSHRDSWGYTF
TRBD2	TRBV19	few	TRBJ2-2	TGTGCCAGTAGTACCTTCCGAGGACTAGCGGGAGTAAGGGACACCGGGGAGCTGTTTTTT	CASSTFRGLAGVRDTGELFF
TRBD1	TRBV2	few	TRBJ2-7	TGTGCCAGCAGCGAACAGGGGGTCTACGAGCAGTACTTC	CASSEQGVYEQYF
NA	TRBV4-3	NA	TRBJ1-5	TGCGCCAGCAGCCAAGACGGGGGAAATCAGCCCCAGCATTTT	CASSQDGGNQPQHF
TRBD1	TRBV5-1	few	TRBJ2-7	TGCGCCAGCAGCCACCAAATCCCCGGACAGGTTCAGTCCTACGAGCAGTACTTC	CASSHQIPGQVQSYEQYF
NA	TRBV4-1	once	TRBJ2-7	TGCGCCAGCAGCCCCCTGGAGCTCCCGCCCTACGAGCAGTACTTC	CASSPLELPPYEQYF